The source of this T cell receptor (beta chain) is a study of shared clonotypes between healthy human individuals. In the study overall: CD4 naive and CD4 memory each took three plates per donor, while CD8 naive took two and CD8 memory one.

Recent vaccinations or acute infections were absent in the healthy HIV-negative adult donors. At deep level, the assay was performed. The method was immunoSEQ multiplex PCR; TCRdb's version includes in-frame clones alone and lacks a portion of them. The sample gives 2.3 million or so clones, roughly 93% of which show up once; approximately 0.4% is in the top ten. This sequence originates from a man in his late teens or twenties in good health. Some clones in this sample may be carry-over from other donors' samples. The source material was naive CD4+ T cells from PBMCs. Subset in this sample: CD45RA+ positively selected.

CDR3 coding DNA: TGTGCCAGCAGTCCGAATTCAGGGTACGAGCAGTACTTC. Its translation: CASSPNSGYEQYF. This rearrangement joins TRBV27 to TRBJ2-7, with a possible D match to TRBD1 (5 bases). Trimming pared 5 bases from V and 4 bases from J, leaving 12 bases between. CDR3 length equals 13 residues. CDR1 and CDR2 from the germline V gene are MNHEY and SMNVEV (reference sequence).